This T cell receptor beta chain was sequenced in a study of cytomegalovirus exposure and HLA in healthy donors. This CDR3 contains 13 residues. The J segment lost 5 bases and the V segment lost 3 bases, leaving 1 base of the junction unmatched. Germline CDR1 SGHRS, CDR2 YFSETQ. Use of 60 Vbeta and 13 Jbeta primers characterized the PCR. The table came from immunoSEQ multiplex PCR; TCRdb's copy has only in-frame clones and leaves some out. The table includes around 170,000 clones, about 80% detected once. This clone was seen only once. Additional DNA sequences in this sample encode the identical CDR3. The sequenced sample was PBMCs. This receptor was identified in a woman aged 50 to 65 in good health and CMV-seropositive. The chain combines TRBV5-1 with TRBJ2-2; 7 bases fit TRBD2. In nucleotides, the CDR3 is TGCGCCAGCAGCTCCGGGGGGACCGGGGAGCTGTTTTTT. It yields the protein CASSSGGTGELFF.